This T cell receptor (beta chain) originates from a study of blood T cell repertoires in COVID-19. Turning to the study itself: COVID-19 samples collected from the United States, Italy and Spain covered acute and convalescent phases. PBMCs, B-cell-depleted T cells, or T cells were the source of the cDNA or gDNA that made up the material.

Per germline, CDR1 LNHDA and CDR2 SQIVND (reference sequence). V gave up 6 bases and J gave up 4 bases, with 16 bases separating them. There are 14 residues in the CDR3. Individuals drawn from about 26 US areas were about 18 to 100 years old. Assignment of participants to cohorts was predicated upon participant-reported clinical history. Some clones are missing from TCRdb's copy, which holds only in-frame ones; the method was immunoSEQ multiplex PCR. The table has about 400,000 clones, over 75% seen once. The TCR was taken from a man aged 40-49 years in a cohort exposed to, infected with or recovered from COVID-19 (not recorded which). The chain couples TRBV19 to TRBJ2-7; the D is unclear. Sequencing was performed on PBMCs or T cells enriched from blood (not recorded which). The CDR3 is CASSRGSYAYEQYF. The CDR3 nucleotides read TGTGCCAGTAGCCGAGGATCGTACGCTTACGAGCAGTACTTC.